One T cell receptor (beta chain) is described in this entry. Its target antigen remains unknown. One base away there is no much larger clone; base qualities are not given. In the paper's terms, the time point label means: baseline before first vaccination. Vaccinee samples were obtained from the UK trials COV001 and COV002, which included a single-blind randomized controlled phase 2/3 trial of AZD1222 (ChAdOx1 nCoV-19) in healthy adults. For TCRbeta chain sequencing, PBMC samples from trial participants were taken at day 0 and at day 28 after the second dose. The CDR3 regions of human TCRbeta chains were analyzed by immunosequencing. The study's processing was this. Repertoire TCRs were matched against a reference library of SARS-CoV-2-specific TCRs generated with the MIRA antigen-specificity platform. Breadth was defined as the fraction of unique TCRs that were SARS-CoV-2-associated, and depth was defined as the fraction of total T cells that were SARS-CoV-2-associated. Using the MIRA data, each spike-specific TCR was mapped to the spike region that the TCR reacts to and placed in a CD4 or CD8 class. Log10-transformed breadth and depth values were compared by one-way ANOVA with Sidak's multiple comparisons tests. TCRdb provides this immuneACCESS table in a form limited to in-frame rearrangements. Some clones are lacking; in checked studies, under half of them reflect an unresolved V gene, and why the rest are absent is not known. V and J calls plus clone size are reproduced from that table; the DNA served to infer D and trimming. This sample comprises fewer than 200,000 clones, roughly nine tenths of them detected only once. Together, the top ten hold 1.5% to 2% of the sample.

The data originate from a study of T cell responses to AZD1222 COVID-19 vaccine (dated by TCRdb to about 2021). About the full investigation: Because spike-specific TCR depth and breadth did not differ between the two schedules, AZD1222 recipients who got a second dose at roughly 4 weeks were pooled with those who got a second dose at roughly 12 weeks. TCR sequencing covered 230 to 250 trial participants: roughly 200 given two doses of AZD1222 and about 26 given two doses of MenACWY control vaccine. Trial participants were enrolled by age into 18-55, 56-69 and 70-plus year subgroups, with about 150, 28 and 57 TCR-sequenced participants respectively.

The study at large found these results: Epitopes outside the regions mutated in the B.1.351 and B.1.1.7 variants were reportedly recognized by nearly half of the unique spike-specific TCRs. Because no day 14 peak-response samples were available, the repertoires could be characterized only after the peak T cell response. Conclusions about previously exposed vaccinees were limited because only a handful of AZD1222 recipients were SARS-CoV-2 seropositive at baseline. Most participants were white British and females outnumbered males, and the authors suggested that clonal diversity may have been underestimated. The whole spike protein was spanned by vaccine-associated CD4 TCRs, and dominant responses were seen in regions 160-218 and 743-854. In the small 56-69-year group, the increase in depth fell short of significance, most likely because of low power. After two AZD1222 doses, both the breadth and the depth of spike-specific TCRs were significantly higher than at day 0 and than in MenACWY recipients.

After removal of 5 bases from V and 7 bases from J, the junction retains 16 bases not matched to a gene. Via the germline V gene (reference sequence), CDR1 is MNHEY and CDR2 SMNVEV. From the cysteine up to the phenylalanine, the CDR3 has a length of 17 residues. Only CDR3 DNA is held: 51 bases, read in frame from base 1. This TCR came from an adult in good health. The chain is encoded by TRBV27 joined to TRBJ2-1; 8 central bases correspond to TRBD1. The sample in question was peripheral blood, obtained on day 0 of AZD1222 vaccination. The CDR3: CASSRLTGQGAANEQFF. The DNA sequence reads TGTGCCAGCAGTCGACTAACCGGACAGGGTGCTGCGAATGAGCAGTTCTTC.